The present TCR beta chain was sequenced within a study of blood T cell repertoires in COVID-19. Generated by immunoSEQ multiplex PCR, the TCRdb table keeps only in-frame clones and is missing some. The table includes about 340,000 clones, 75% to 90% detected once. Trimming shortened V by 2 bases and J by 4 bases, and 15 bases separated the two germline ends. Germline V CDR1 and CDR2: MNHEY, SVGAGI. The CDR3 extends over 16 amino acids. This clonotype was sampled from a woman aged 55 to 70 with COVID-19, enrolled during active disease. V and J are TRBV6-5 and TRBJ1-3; D is possibly TRBD1 (6 bases). Sequenced material: peripheral blood. CDR3 DNA sequence: TGTGCCAGCAGTTACACTCACGGGGGGCCCGGAAACACCATATATTTT. Protein sequence: CASSYTHGGPGNTIYF.